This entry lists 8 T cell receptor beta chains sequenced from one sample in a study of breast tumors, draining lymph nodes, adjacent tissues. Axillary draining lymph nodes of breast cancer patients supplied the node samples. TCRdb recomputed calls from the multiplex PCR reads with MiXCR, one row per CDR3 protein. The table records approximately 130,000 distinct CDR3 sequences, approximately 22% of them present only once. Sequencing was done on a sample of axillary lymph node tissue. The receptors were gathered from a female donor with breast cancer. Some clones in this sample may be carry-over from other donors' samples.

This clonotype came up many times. CDR3 bases: TGCGCCAGCAGTGAGTCGAAGGTAATGGCTGGCTACACCTTC. Translating it yields CASSESKVMAGYTF. J is TRBJ1-2 and V is TRBV10-2, with D hard to call. CDR3 length: 14 residues. With 0 bases removed from V and 7 bases from J, the gap between germline ends came to 12 bases. The germline V gene has CDR1 WSHSY and CDR2 SAAADI.

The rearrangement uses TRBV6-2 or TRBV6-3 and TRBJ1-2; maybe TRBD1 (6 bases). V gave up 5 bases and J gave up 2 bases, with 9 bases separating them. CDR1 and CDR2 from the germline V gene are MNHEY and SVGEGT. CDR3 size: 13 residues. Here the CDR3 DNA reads TGTGCCAGCAGTAACAGGGCCAACTATGGCTACACCTTC. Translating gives CASSNRANYGYTF.

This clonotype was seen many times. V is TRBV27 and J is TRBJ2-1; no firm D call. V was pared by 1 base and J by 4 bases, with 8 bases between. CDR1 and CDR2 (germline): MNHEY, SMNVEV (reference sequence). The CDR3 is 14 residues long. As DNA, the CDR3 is TGTGCCAGCAGTTTATACGGACGGTACAATGAGCAGTTCTTC. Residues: CASSLYGRYNEQFF.

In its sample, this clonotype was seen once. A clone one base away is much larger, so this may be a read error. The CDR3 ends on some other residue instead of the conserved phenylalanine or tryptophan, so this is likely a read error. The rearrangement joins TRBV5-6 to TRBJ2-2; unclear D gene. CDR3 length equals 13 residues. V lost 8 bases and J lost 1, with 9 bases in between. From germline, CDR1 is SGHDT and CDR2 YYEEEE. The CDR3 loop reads CARQKRNTGELFS. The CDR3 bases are TGTGCCAGACAGAAGCGGAACACCGGGGAGCTGTTTTCT.

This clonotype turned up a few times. The CDR3 nucleotides read TGTGCCACCCGCCCCGAAGGACAGGGCAGGTCACCCCTCCACTTT. Translated: CATRPEGQGRSPLHF. The chain links TRBV27 to TRBJ1-6; 8 positions match TRBD1. CDR3 length equals 15 residues. Losses at the gene ends were 10 bases for V and 10 bases for J; bases not matched to a gene: 15. Looked up from germline, CDR1 is MNHEY and CDR2 is SMNVEV (reference sequence).

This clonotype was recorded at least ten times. CDR3 protein: CASSLGLAGVSTDTQYF. DNA for the CDR3: TGCGCCAGCAGCTTAGGCCTAGCGGGAGTTAGCACAGATACGCAGTATTTT. The genes are TRBV5-1 and TRBJ2-3; 10 bases agree with TRBD2. The V gene end was trimmed by 2 bases and the J gene end by 0 bases; junction bases not matched to a gene: 6. CDR1 is SGHRS, CDR2 YFSETQ, per germline. The CDR3 sequence is 17 residues long.

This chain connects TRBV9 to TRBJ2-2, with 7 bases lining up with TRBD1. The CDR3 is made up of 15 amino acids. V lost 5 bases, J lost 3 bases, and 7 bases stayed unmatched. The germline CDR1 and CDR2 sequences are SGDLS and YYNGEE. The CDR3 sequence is CASSLRGLDTGELFF. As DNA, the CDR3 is TGTGCCAGCAGTCTTAGGGGGCTGGACACCGGGGAGCTGTTTTTT.

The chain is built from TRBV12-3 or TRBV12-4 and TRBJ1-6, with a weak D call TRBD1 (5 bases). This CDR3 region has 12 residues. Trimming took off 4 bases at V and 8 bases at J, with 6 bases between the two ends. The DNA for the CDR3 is TGTGCCAGCAGTTGGGGGTATTCACCCCTCCACTTT. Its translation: CASSWGYSPLHF.